Below are 26 T cell receptor beta chains sequenced from a single sample in a study of cytomegalovirus exposure and HLA in healthy donors. Researchers ran the PCR with 60 Vbeta and 13 Jbeta primers. The table came from immunoSEQ multiplex PCR; TCRdb's copy has only in-frame clones and leaves some out. Among more than 95,000 clones listed, 73% were seen once. The sample consisted of PBMCs. These receptors were obtained from a man between 60 and 70 years old in good health and CMV-seropositive.

The CDR3 DNA follows: TGTGCCACCGGAGCACAGGGGTCGGAGCCCCAGCATTTT. This encodes CATGAQGSEPQHF. The chain uses TRBV19 and TRBJ1-5, with 7 bases fitting TRBD1. This CDR3 is 13 amino acids long. Germline lookup yields CDR1 LNHDA and CDR2 SQIVND (reference sequence). The trim removed 10 bases at V and 8 bases at J, leaving 11 bases unmatched.

This rearrangement joins TRBV28 to TRBJ2-5; TRBD1 matches 7 bases. TRBJ2-7 matches the DNA end more closely, so the J call is doubtful. The CDR3 extends over 15 amino acids. The germline V gene encodes CDR1 MDHEN and CDR2 SYDVKM. Written as DNA, the CDR3 is TGTGCCAGCAGTTTTGGGGGACAGAACTACTACGAGCAGTACTTC. Its protein product is CASSFGGQNYYEQYF.

DNA of the CDR3: TGTGCCAGCGCCCCCGTGGGGGCCTTTACGGGGGAGCTGTTTTTT. Translation: CASAPVGAFTGELFF. This chain connects TRBV27 to TRBJ2-2, with TRBD1 as a possible D gene (6 bases). This CDR3 is built from 15 residues. Trimming shortened V by 8 bases and J by 8 bases, and 21 bases separated the two germline ends. Looked up from germline, CDR1 is MNHEY and CDR2 is SMNVEV (reference sequence).

This chain uses TRBV11-3 with TRBJ2-7; 8 bases fit TRBD1. CDR3 length: 15 amino acids. V shed 5 bases and J 3 bases; nucleotides not matched to a gene: 9. Per germline, CDR1 SGHNT and CDR2 YENEEA. The CDR3 protein is CASSHGTGELYEQYF. The CDR3 nucleotides are TGTGCCAGCAGCCATGGGACAGGTGAACTCTACGAGCAGTACTTC.

This clone was counted only a few times. This rearrangement joins TRBV19 to TRBJ2-5; 13 bases match TRBD2. Germline trimming cut 5 bases from V and 4 bases from J; bases unmatched to any gene: 7. The CDR3 is made up of 16 amino acids. Germline V gene lookup returns CDR1 LNHDA and CDR2 SQIVND (reference sequence). The CDR3 region is CASSSGLAGEGETQYF. The CDR3 DNA is TGTGCCAGTAGTTCCGGACTAGCGGGGGAAGGAGAGACCCAGTACTTC.

Only one count was recorded for this clone. This chain links TRBV27 with TRBJ2-7; the match to TRBD2 covers 7 bases. In germline, CDR1 is MNHEY, CDR2 SMNVEV (reference sequence). V trimming: 5 bases; J trimming: 1 base; junction bases outside the gene matches: 2. This CDR3 contains 13 residues. The CDR3: CASSSGASYEQYF. The DNA of the CDR3 is TGTGCCAGCAGTAGCGGGGCGTCCTACGAGCAGTACTTC.

The chain joins TRBV10-2 to TRBJ2-7; 9 bases agree with TRBD2. The CDR3 runs 17 residues. The V gene's germline CDR1 is WSHSY and CDR2 SAAADI. With V trimmed by 4 bases and J by 0 bases, 10 bases remained unmatched. CDR3 sequence: CASSAVGSGGFSYEQYF. CDR3 nucleotides: TGCGCCAGCAGTGCCGTAGGTAGCGGGGGTTTCTCCTACGAGCAGTACTTC.

The V and J genes are TRBV5-4 and TRBJ1-1; 9 bases align to TRBD1. This CDR3 contains 17 residues. The germline V gene has CDR1 SGHNT and CDR2 YYREEE (reference sequence). With V trimmed by 3 bases and J by 1 base, 10 bases remained unmatched. Here the CDR3 DNA reads TGTGCCAGCAGCTCGCGTCCCGGGACAGGGACGAACACTGAAGCTTTCTTT. This gives the protein CASSSRPGTGTNTEAFF. The whole variable domain, remainder taken from reference TRBV5-4 and TRBJ1-1, is ETGVTQSPTHLIKTRGQQVTLRCSSQSGHNTVSWYQQALGQGPQFIFQYYREEENGRGNFPPRFSGLQFPNYSSELNVNALELDDSALYLCASSSRPGTGTNTEAFFGQGTRLTVV.

This chain joins TRBV9 and TRBJ2-2, with D possibly TRBD1 on 5 matching bases. CDR1 and CDR2 (germline): SGDLS, YYNGEE. CDR3 length: 13 amino acids. Deletions cut 3 bases from V and 4 bases from J, with 7 bases between. CDR3 in DNA: TGTGCCAGCAGCGGGACATCCACCGGGGAGCTGTTTTTT. It is translated as CASSGTSTGELFF.

The chain carries TRBV10-3 and TRBJ1-6; 10 bases match TRBD1. CDR1 is ENHRY, CDR2 SYGVKD, per germline. The CDR3 is made up of 16 amino acids. Unmatched junction bases numbered 8, after V lost 5 bases and J lost 7 bases. CDR3 nucleotides: TGTGCCATCAGTAAATCTCCGGGACAGGGGAATTCACCCCTCCACTTT. The encoded protein is CAISKSPGQGNSPLHF.

V and J are TRBV5-1 and TRBJ1-1; 9 nucleotides agree with TRBD1. Germline CDR1 is SGHRS and CDR2 is YFSETQ. The CDR3 is 15 residues long. Losses at the gene ends were 4 bases for V and 0 bases for J; bases not matched to a gene: 4. The CDR3 DNA sequence: TGCGCCAGCAGCCGGACAGGGGCTATGAACACTGAAGCTTTCTTT. Encoded protein: CASSRTGAMNTEAFF.

This chain uses TRBV5-1 with TRBJ2-6, with 7 positions matching TRBD1. The junction had 3 bases not matched to a gene; V was cut back by 0 bases and J by 0 bases. CDR1 SGHRS and CDR2 YFSETQ come from the germline V gene. The length of the CDR3 is 17 residues. The CDR3 loop reads CASSLAGQSSGANVLTF. DNA for the CDR3: TGCGCCAGCAGCTTGGCGGGACAGTCCTCTGGGGCCAACGTCCTGACTTTC.

This clone appeared a single time. The chain links TRBV10-2 to TRBJ2-4; 7 bases map to TRBD1. Germline CDR1 is WSHSY and CDR2 is SAAADI. V shed 4 bases, J shed 1 base, and the junction held 13 bases outside the gene matches. The CDR3 is 18 residues long. CDR3 sequence reads: CASSVDRVGFGAKNIQYF. The CDR3 coding sequence is TGCGCCAGCAGTGTTGACAGGGTTGGATTTGGGGCCAAAAACATTCAGTACTTC.

The chain is built from TRBV4-2 and TRBJ1-2, with D maybe TRBD1 (6 bases). From germline, CDR1 is LGHNA and CDR2 YNFKEQ. Trimming removed 6 bases from V and 2 bases from J, with 10 bases in between. There are 13 residues in the CDR3. CDR3 sequence: CASRRQENYGYTF. Written as DNA, the CDR3 is TGTGCCAGCAGGCGACAGGAGAACTATGGCTACACCTTC.

This sequence joins TRBV4-1 and TRBJ1-2, with 9 bases that match TRBD1. The V gene end was trimmed by 2 bases and the J gene end by 4 bases; junction bases not matched to a gene: 11. CDR1 and CDR2 (germline): MGHRA, YSYEKL. The CDR3 has 17 residues. The CDR3 sequence is CASSQTGTGRLIYGYTF. The DNA for the CDR3 is TGCGCCAGCAGCCAAACCGGGACAGGGAGGTTGATCTATGGCTACACCTTC.

This clone was counted between two and nine times. An end of the junction differs from the germline gene, which may be a read error. This sample includes further DNA sequences coding for the same CDR3. The chain joins TRBV28 to TRBJ1-1; tentative D call: TRBD1 (5 bases). CDR3 size: 15 residues. In germline, CDR1 is MDHEN, CDR2 SYDVKM. The CDR3 DNA follows: TGCGCCCTAACAAGGGGCGGGGGGTTGATCACTGAAGCTTTCTTT. It specifies CALTRGGGLITEAFF.

This clone was picked up a small number of times. The rearrangement links TRBV9 to TRBJ1-4, with D hard to call. Trimming took off 4 bases at V and 0 bases at J, with 13 bases between the two ends. Germline V gives CDR1 SGDLS, CDR2 YYNGEE. CDR3 length equals 16 residues. The CDR3 sequence is CASSPRSYSTNEKLFF. For the CDR3, the DNA is TGTGCCAGCAGCCCCCGGAGCTACTCAACTAATGAAAAACTGTTTTTT.

The chain joins TRBV5-1 to TRBJ2-1, with 7 bases matching TRBD2. The germline gives CDR1 SGHRS, CDR2 YFSETQ. The CDR3 has 16 amino acids. The J segment lost 0 bases and the V segment lost 0 bases, leaving 3 bases of the junction unmatched. CDR3 nucleotide sequence: TGCGCCAGCAGCTTGGAGGCGGGGGTCTCCTACAATGAGCAGTTCTTC. Translated, it gives CASSLEAGVSYNEQFF.

J is TRBJ1-6 and V is TRBV4-1; 12 nucleotides match TRBD1. Trimming took 0 bases from V and 2 from J; bases not matched to a gene: 5. Per germline, CDR1 MGHRA and CDR2 YSYEKL. The CDR3 spans 19 residues. This CDR3 is CASSQEGQGAQAYNSPLHF. The CDR3 DNA reads as TGCGCCAGCAGCCAAGAGGGACAGGGGGCGCAGGCCTATAATTCACCCCTCCACTTT.

The chain uses TRBV5-1 and TRBJ2-3, with D possibly being TRBD2 (5 bases). Germline V gives CDR1 SGHRS, CDR2 YFSETQ. The CDR3 totals 15 residues. The V end was cut by 1 base, the J end by 1 base, with 10 bases between. CDR3 amino acids: CASSLQPAGTDTQYF. In DNA, the CDR3 is TGCGCCAGCAGCTTGCAACCAGCGGGCACAGATACGCAGTATTTT.

V and J are TRBV28 and TRBJ2-2; 7 bases agree with TRBD2. The germline V gene has CDR1 MDHEN and CDR2 SYDVKM. The CDR3 has 16 residues. V shed 2 bases and J 5 bases; nucleotides not matched to a gene: 8. The CDR3 is CASSLLREVKTGELFF. CDR3 DNA: TGTGCCAGCAGTTTACTCCGGGAGGTGAAGACCGGGGAGCTGTTTTTT.

This clone occurred a few times. The rearrangement links TRBV25-1 to TRBJ1-1, with a possible D match to TRBD1 (6 bases). The ends were cut back, 3 bases at V and 4 bases at J, with 12 bases in the middle. This CDR3 has 14 residues. The germline V gene encodes CDR1 MGHDK and CDR2 SYGVNS. CDR3 residues: CASSDWQGLTEAFF. The DNA for the CDR3 is TGTGCCAGCAGTGATTGGCAGGGGCTCACTGAAGCTTTCTTT.

Only one count was recorded for this clone. The V and J genes are TRBV6-6 and TRBJ1-2; 7 nucleotides match TRBD1. The CDR3 extends over 12 amino acids. CDR1 and CDR2 (germline): MNHNY, SVGAGI (reference sequence). The trim removed 8 bases at V and 7 bases at J, leaving 7 bases unmatched. The DNA of the CDR3 is TGTGCCAGCGATACAGGGGATGGTGGCTACACCTTC. Its protein product is CASDTGDGGYTF.

This clone occurred a few times. The chain recombines TRBV27 with TRBJ2-5; tentative D call: TRBD2 (5 bases). The CDR3 loop spans 11 amino acids. Germline-derived CDR1 and CDR2 are MNHEY and SMNVEV (reference sequence). The CDR3 loop is CGPDCQETQYF. In DNA, the CDR3 is TGTGGACCGGACTGCCAAGAGACCCAGTACTTC.

This clone has only one observation. The CDR3 coding sequence is TGTGCCAGCAGCTCCAGGGTAACGGGCGAGCAGTACTTC. It codes for CASSSRVTGEQYF. The chain carries TRBV7-9 and TRBJ2-7, with D perhaps matching TRBD1 (5 bases). The germline CDR1 and CDR2 sequences are SEHNR and FQNEAQ (reference sequence). Trimming took 4 bases from V and 6 from J, leaving 13 bases between them. This CDR3 spans 13 amino acids.

The chain employs TRBV10-3 and TRBJ1-1, with D perhaps matching TRBD1 (6 bases). The CDR3 covers 13 residues. V lost 3 bases and J 3 bases, leaving 8 bases between the germline ends. In germline, CDR1 is ENHRY, CDR2 SYGVKD. Written as DNA, the CDR3 is TGTGCCATCAGTGACCAGGGGCACACTGAAGCTTTCTTT. It codes for CAISDQGHTEAFF.